This TCR beta chain was sequenced during a study of cytomegalovirus exposure and HLA in healthy donors. Study findings and constraints: The authors reported that TCR beta sequences could predict HLA-A and HLA-B alleles. These predictions were accurate for most subjects in the first cohort. Other equally common chains were less clonally expanded than HLA-associated TCR beta chains, a later analysis showed.

Primers: 60 Vbeta forward and 13 Jbeta reverse. Some clones are missing from TCRdb's copy, which holds only in-frame ones; the method was immunoSEQ multiplex PCR. The data contain 150,000 to 200,000 clones, around 82% of them singletons. As for this clone: What it binds is unknown.

This CDR3 has 15 amino acids. Per the germline V gene, CDR1 is ENHRY and CDR2 is SYGVKD. Trimming removed 4 bases from V and 4 bases from J, with 13 bases in between. The specimen sequenced was PBMCs. This sequence was found in a woman in her 30s in good health and CMV-seropositive. The chain recombines TRBV10-3 with TRBJ2-2, with a weak D call TRBD1 (6 bases). CDR3 region: CAISGTSRGTGELFF. The DNA of the CDR3 is TGTGCCATCAGTGGGACATCCAGGGGCACCGGGGAGCTGTTTTTT.